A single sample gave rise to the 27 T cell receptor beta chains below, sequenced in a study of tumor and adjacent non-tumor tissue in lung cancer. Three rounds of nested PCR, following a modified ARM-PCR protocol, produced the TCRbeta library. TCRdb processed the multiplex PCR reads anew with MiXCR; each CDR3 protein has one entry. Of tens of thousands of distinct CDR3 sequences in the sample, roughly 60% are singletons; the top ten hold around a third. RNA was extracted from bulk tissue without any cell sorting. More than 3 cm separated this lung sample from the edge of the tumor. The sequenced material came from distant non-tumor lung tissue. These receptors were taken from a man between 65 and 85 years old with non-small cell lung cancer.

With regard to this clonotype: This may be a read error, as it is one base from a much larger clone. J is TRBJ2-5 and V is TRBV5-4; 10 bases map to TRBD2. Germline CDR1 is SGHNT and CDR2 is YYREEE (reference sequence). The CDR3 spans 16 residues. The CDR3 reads CASSGGTSAIQEAQYF. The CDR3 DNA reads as TGTGCCAGCAGCGGTGGGACTAGCGCGATCCAAGAGGCCCAGTACTTC.

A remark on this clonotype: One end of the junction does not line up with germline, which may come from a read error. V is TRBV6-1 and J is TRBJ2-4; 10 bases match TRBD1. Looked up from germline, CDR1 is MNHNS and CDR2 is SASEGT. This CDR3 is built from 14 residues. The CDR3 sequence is CASCEGTGEDIQYF. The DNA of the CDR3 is TGCGCCAGCTGTGAGGGGACAGGGGAAGACATTCAGTACTTC.

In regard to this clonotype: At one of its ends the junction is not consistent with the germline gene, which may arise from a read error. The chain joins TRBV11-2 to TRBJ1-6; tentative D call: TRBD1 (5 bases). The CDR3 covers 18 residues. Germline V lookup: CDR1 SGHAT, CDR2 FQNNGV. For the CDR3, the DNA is TGTGCCAGCAGCTTGGACGCCACATGGGGCTTCTATAACTCACCCCTCAACTTT. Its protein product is CASSLDATWGFYNSPLNF.

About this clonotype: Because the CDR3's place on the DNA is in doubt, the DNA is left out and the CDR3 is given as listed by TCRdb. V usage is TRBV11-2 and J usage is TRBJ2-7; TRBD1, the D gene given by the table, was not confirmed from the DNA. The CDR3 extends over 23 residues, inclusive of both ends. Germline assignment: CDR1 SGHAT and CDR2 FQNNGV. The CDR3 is CATSSQTSVYFCATGQGVYEQYF.

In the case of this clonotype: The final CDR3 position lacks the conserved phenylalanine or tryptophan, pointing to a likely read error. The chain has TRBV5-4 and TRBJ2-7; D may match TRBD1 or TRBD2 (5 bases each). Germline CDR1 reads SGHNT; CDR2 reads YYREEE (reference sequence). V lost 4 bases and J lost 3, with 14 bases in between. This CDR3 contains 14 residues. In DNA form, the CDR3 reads TGTGCCAGCAGCGGTGGGGGTACCATCTACGAGCAGTACTAT. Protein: CASSGGGTIYEQYY.

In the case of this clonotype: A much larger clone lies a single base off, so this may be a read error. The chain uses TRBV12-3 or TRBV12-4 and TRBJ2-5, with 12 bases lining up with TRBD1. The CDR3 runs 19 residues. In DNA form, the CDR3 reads TGTGCCAGCTGTTTCAAGCGAGGGACAGGGGGCGTCAGTGGGGAGACCCAGTACTTC. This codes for CASCFKRGTGGVSGETQYF.

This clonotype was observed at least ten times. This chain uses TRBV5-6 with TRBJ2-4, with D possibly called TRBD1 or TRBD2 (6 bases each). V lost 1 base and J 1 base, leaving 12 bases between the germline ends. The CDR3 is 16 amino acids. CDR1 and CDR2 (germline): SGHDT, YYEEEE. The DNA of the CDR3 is TGTGCCAGCAGCTTGCGGGGGCGAGGGGCCAAAAACATTCAGTACTTC. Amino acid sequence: CASSLRGRGAKNIQYF.

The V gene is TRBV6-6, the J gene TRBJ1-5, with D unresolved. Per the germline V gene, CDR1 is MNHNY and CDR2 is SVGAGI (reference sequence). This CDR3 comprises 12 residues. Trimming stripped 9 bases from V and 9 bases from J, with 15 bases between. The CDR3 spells CARTGNSGPQHF. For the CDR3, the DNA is TGTGCCAGAACTGGGAACTCCGGGCCCCAGCATTTT.

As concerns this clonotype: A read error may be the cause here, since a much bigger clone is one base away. In DNA form, the CDR3 reads TGTGCCAGCAAAGCTTATCGGGATGGCTGCACCTTC. Protein sequence: CASKAYRDGCTF. The chain uses TRBV7-9 and TRBJ1-2, with D hard to call. The CDR3 spans 12 residues. CDR1 and CDR2 from the germline V gene are SEHNR and FQNEAQ (reference sequence).

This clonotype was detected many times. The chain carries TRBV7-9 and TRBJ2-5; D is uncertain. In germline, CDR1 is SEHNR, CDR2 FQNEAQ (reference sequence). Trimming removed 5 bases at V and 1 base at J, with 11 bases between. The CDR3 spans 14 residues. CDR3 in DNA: TGTGCCAGCAGCCACTGGGAATTCCAAGAGACCCAGTACTTC. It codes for CASSHWEFQETQYF. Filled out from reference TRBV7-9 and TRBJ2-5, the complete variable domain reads DTGVSQNPRHKITKRGQNVTFRCDPISEHNRLYWYRQTLGQGPEFLTYFQNEAQLEKSRLLSDRFSAERPKGSFSTLEIQRTEQGDSAMYLCASSHWEFQETQYFGPGTRLLVL.

The CDR3 bases are TGTGCCAGTAGTTTATCCCCAATCGGACAGGGGACAGATACGCAGTATTTT. The encoded protein is CASSLSPIGQGTDTQYF. The V gene is TRBV19, the J gene TRBJ2-3; 9 positions agree with TRBD1. V shed 5 bases, J shed 3 bases, and the junction held 12 bases outside the gene matches. This CDR3 region has 17 residues. CDR1 is LNHDA and CDR2 is SQIVND in the germline V gene (reference sequence).

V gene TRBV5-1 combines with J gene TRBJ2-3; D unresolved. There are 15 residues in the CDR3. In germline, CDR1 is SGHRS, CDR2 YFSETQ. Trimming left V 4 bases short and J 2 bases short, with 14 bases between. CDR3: CASSIDPRDTDTQYF. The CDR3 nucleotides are TGCGCCAGCAGCATCGACCCTCGTGACACAGATACGCAGTATTTT.

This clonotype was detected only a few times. The CDR3 region has the DNA TGTGCCAGCAGCTCACTGGGTGGGCACTACGAGCAGTACTTC. Its translation is CASSSLGGHYEQYF. The chain has TRBV5-4 and TRBJ2-7, with D uncertain. Germline CDR1 and CDR2: SGHNT and YYREEE (reference sequence). The CDR3 sequence is 14 residues long. V was pared by 3 bases and J by 3 bases, with 13 bases between.

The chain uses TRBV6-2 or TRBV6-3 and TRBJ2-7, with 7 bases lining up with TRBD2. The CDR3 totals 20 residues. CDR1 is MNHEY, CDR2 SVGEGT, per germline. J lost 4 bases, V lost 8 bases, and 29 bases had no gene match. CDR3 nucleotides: TGTGCCAGCGGTCTACGAGGGACTATCGGGAGATCAGGCACCCGGTACGAGCAGTACTTC. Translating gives CASGLRGTIGRSGTRYEQYF.

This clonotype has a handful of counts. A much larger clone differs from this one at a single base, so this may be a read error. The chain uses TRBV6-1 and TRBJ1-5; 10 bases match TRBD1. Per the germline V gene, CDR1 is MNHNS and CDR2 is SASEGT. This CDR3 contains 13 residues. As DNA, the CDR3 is TGTGCCAGCAGAGACAGGGGGCCTCAGCCCGAGCATTTT. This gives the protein CASRDRGPQPEHF.

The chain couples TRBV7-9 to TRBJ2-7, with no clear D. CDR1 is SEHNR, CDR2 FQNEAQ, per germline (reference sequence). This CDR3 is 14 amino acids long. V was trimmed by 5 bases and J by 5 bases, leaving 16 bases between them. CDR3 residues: CASSVSQDLHEQYF. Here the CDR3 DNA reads TGTGCCAGCAGCGTAAGCCAGGATCTCCACGAGCAGTACTTC.

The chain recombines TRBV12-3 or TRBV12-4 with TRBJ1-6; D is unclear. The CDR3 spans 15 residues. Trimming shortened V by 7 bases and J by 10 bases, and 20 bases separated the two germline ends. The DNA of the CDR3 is TGTGCCAGCAATCTGGCGGTCGCGGGAAGCTCACCCCTCCACTTT. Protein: CASNLAVAGSSPLHF.

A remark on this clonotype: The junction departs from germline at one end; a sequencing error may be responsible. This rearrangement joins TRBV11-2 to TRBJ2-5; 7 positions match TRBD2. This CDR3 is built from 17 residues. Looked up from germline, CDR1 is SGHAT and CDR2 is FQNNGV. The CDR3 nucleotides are TGTGCCTGCAGTTTAGGTCCCCTGGGGGGGGTTCAAGTGACCCAGTACTTC. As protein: CACSLGPLGGVQVTQYF. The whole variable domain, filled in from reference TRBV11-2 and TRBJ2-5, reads EAGVAQSPRYKIIEKRQSVAFWCNPISGHATLYWYQQILGQGPKLLIQFQNNGVVDDSQLPKDRFSAERLKGVDSTLKIQPAKLEDSAVYLCACSLGPLGGVQVTQYFGPGTRLLVL.

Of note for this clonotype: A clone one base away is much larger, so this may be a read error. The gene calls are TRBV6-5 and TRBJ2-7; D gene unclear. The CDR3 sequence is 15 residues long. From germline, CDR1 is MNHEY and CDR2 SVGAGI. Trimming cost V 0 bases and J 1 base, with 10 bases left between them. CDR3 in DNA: TGTGCCAGCAGTTACTCTGGCGTGACATCCTACGAGCAGTACTTC. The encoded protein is CASSYSGVTSYEQYF.

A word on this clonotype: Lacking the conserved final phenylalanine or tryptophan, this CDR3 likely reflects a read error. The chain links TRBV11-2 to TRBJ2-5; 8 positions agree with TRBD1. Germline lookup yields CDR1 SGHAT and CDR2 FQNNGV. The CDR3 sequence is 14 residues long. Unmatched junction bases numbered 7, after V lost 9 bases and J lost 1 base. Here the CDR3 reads CASSPTGGQETQYL. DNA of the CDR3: TGTGCCAGTAGCCCCACAGGGGGCCAAGAGACCCAGTACCTC.

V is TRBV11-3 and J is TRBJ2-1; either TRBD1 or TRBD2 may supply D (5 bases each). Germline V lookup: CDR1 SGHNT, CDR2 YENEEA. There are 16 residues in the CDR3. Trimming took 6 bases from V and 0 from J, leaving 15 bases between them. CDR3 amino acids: CASSPRGASSYNEQFF. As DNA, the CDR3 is TGTGCCAGCAGTCCCCGGGGCGCCAGCTCCTACAATGAGCAGTTCTTC.

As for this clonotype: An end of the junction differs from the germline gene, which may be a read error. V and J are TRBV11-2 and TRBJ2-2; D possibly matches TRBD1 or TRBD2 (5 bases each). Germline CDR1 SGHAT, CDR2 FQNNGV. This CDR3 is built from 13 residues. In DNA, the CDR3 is TGTGCCAGGAGTCCACACGGGACCGGGGAGCTGTTCTTT. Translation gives CARSPHGTGELFF.

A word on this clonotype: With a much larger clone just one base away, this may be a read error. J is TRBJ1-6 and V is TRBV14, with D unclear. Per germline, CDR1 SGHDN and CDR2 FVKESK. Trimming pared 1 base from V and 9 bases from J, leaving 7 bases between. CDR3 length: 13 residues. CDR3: CASSQVSSSPLHF. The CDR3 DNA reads TGTGCCAGCAGCCAAGTCTCGAGTTCACCCCTCCACTTT.

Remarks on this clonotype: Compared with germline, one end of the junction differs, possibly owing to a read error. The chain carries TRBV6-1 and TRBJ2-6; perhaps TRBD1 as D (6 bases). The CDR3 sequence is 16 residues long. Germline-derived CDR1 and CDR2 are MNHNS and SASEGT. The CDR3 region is CASSAEDSSGANALIF. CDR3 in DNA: TGTGCCAGCAGCGCCGAGGACAGCTCTGGGGCCAACGCCCTGATTTTC.

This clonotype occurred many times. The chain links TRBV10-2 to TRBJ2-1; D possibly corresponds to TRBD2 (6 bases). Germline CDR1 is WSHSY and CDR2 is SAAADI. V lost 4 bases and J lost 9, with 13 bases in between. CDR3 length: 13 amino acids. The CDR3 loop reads CASSATTGGEQFF. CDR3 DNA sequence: TGCGCCAGCAGTGCCACTACCGGGGGTGAGCAGTTCTTC.

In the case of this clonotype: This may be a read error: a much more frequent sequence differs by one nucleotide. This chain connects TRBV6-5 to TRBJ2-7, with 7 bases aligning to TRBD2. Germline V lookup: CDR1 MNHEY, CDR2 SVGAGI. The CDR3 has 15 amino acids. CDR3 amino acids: CASSSAVAGSYDQYF. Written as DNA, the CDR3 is TGTGCCAGCAGCTCCGCTGTAGCGGGCTCCTACGACCAGTACTTC.

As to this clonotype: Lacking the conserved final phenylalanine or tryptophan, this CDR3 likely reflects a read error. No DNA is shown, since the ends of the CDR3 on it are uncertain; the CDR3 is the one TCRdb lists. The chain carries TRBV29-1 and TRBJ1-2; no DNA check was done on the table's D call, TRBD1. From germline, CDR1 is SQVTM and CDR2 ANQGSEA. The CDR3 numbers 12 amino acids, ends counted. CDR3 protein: CCVETGIGGYAL.